This T cell receptor beta chain was sequenced during a study of blood T cells in healthy people across ages. Findings of the study overall: Per-million-T-cell TCR beta diversity fell roughly linearly with age.

CDR3 length equals 16 residues. CDR1 is SGDLS, CDR2 YYNGEE, per germline. Trimming at V came to 0 bases and at J to 0 bases, leaving 4 bases not matched to a gene. A word on this clonotype: The antigen is not known.

It was with a sample-barcoded 5' primer and a J-beta primer mix that a second PCR of roughly 7 to 12 cycles was run. TCRdb re-called the 5' RACE reads with MiXCR, one entry per CDR3 protein. The sample carries 1.5 million to 1.8 million distinct CDR3 sequences, about 45% recorded once. The TCR comes from a woman under 30 in good health. This sequence joins TRBV9 and TRBJ2-7, with 9 bases lining up with TRBD2. The source material was blood. The CDR3 is CASSVGSSGTSYEQYF. CDR3 bases: TGTGCCAGCAGCGTAGGGTCTAGCGGGACCTCCTACGAGCAGTACTTC.